These 5 T cell receptor beta chains were sequenced from one sample in a study of follicular helper T cells after annual influenza vaccination. The sample's time point: 2014-2015 season, pre-vaccination. The method was immunoSEQ multiplex PCR; TCRdb's version includes in-frame clones alone and lacks a portion of them. This sample yields 2,500 to 3,000 clones, of which under 85% are seen a single time; roughly 1.5% belongs to the top ten. The specimen was CXCR5+ CD38- circulating T follicular helper cells from blood, collected on the day of influenza vaccination. Subset here: circulating Tfh, non-naive CD4+CXCR5+PD-1+ (ICOS+CD38+ or ICOS-CD38-). All receptors come from an adult who received the influenza vaccine.

The chain recombines TRBV4-2 with TRBJ1-2; TRBD1 matches 7 bases. This CDR3 has 14 amino acids. Germline lookup yields CDR1 LGHNA and CDR2 YNFKEQ. The junction had 6 bases not matched to a gene; V was cut back by 0 bases and J by 8 bases. The CDR3 bases are TGTGCCAGCAGCCAAGAACGACAGGGAGGCGGCTACACCTTC. Its translation is CASSQERQGGGYTF.

This clone was recorded once. This CDR3 is CASRLQGQNNEQFF. CDR3 DNA sequence: TGCGCCAGCAGATTACAGGGACAAAACAATGAGCAGTTCTTC. The chain is built from TRBV5-1 and TRBJ2-1, with TRBD1 as a possible D gene (6 bases). Trimming shortened V by 5 bases and J by 5 bases, and 14 bases separated the two germline ends. Germline CDR1 and CDR2: SGHRS and YFSETQ. This CDR3 spans 14 amino acids.

The chain joins TRBV7-6 to TRBJ2-7, with TRBD1 identical over 7 bases. CDR3 length equals 13 residues. CDR1 is SGHVS, CDR2 FNYEAQ, per germline. The V and J ends lost 1 base and 7 bases, in that order; junction bases with no gene match: 4. This CDR3 is CASSLEWDREQYF. Here the CDR3 DNA reads TGTGCCAGCAGCTTAGAATGGGACAGAGAGCAGTACTTC.

The rearrangement joins TRBV6-1 to TRBJ1-3; the D is unclear. The CDR3 has 13 amino acids. V was shortened by 7 bases and J by 0 bases, with 7 bases between the two germline ends. Per germline, CDR1 MNHNS and CDR2 SASEGT. CDR3 nucleotides: TGTGCCAGCAATCCAAGCTCTGGAAACACCATATATTTT. Translation: CASNPSSGNTIYF.

V gene TRBV4-2 combines with J gene TRBJ2-3; TRBD1 aligns across 7 bases. The CDR3 totals 15 residues. After removal of 2 bases from V and 2 bases from J, the junction contained 4 bases not matched to a gene. CDR1 is LGHNA, CDR2 YNFKEQ, per germline. The CDR3 reads CASSQTGAPTDTQYF. CDR3 nucleotide sequence: TGTGCCAGCAGCCAAACAGGGGCCCCCACAGATACGCAGTATTTT.